The clone carrying this T cell receptor (beta chain) was seen a single time. Its antigen remains unidentified. The sample comes from a study of cytomegalovirus exposure and HLA in healthy donors. Study-wide points: Reported findings show TCR beta sequences accurately forecast HLA-A and HLA-B alleles in most subjects. Other equally common chains were less clonally expanded than HLA-associated TCR beta chains, a later analysis showed. The study flagged about 160 TCR beta chains as cytomegalovirus-associated. In a later analysis, the majority of CMV-associated beta chains seemingly showed HLA restriction.

Both 60 Vbeta primers and 13 Jbeta primers went into the PCR. This table comes from immunoSEQ multiplex PCR, and its TCRdb copy is limited to in-frame clones, with some not included. The repertoire holds 110,000 to 150,000 clones, with about 82% as singletons. With V trimmed by 2 bases and J by 3 bases, 4 bases remained unmatched. Per germline, CDR1 MDHEN and CDR2 SYDVKM. This CDR3 region has 16 residues. The receptor comes from a male donor in good health and CMV-seronegative. The chain recombines TRBV28 with TRBJ2-3, with 11 bases identical to TRBD1. Sample: PBMCs. CDR3 region: CASSLIGTGGTDTQYF. CDR3 in DNA: TGTGCCAGCAGTTTAATCGGGACAGGGGGAACAGATACGCAGTATTTT.